A single sample gave rise to the 18 T cell receptor beta chains below, sequenced in a study of T cells in Graves' hyperthyroidism and ophthalmopathy. The TCR beta CDR3 regions underwent amplification using RNA transcripts as the source. TCR CDR3 regions were first amplified by RT-PCR with HTBI primers. TCRdb ran MiXCR on the multiplex PCR reads and lists one entry per CDR3 protein. The sample includes around 400,000 distinct CDR3 sequences, 25% of them seen just once. Sequencing used blood. Receptor source: a man aged 50 to 60 with Graves' hyperthyroidism.

This sequence joins TRBV24-1 and TRBJ2-5; the D gene could be TRBD1 or TRBD2 (5 bases each). The germline CDR1 and CDR2 sequences are KGHDR and SFDVKD. The CDR3 length is 16 residues. V gave up 2 bases and J gave up 4 bases, with 16 bases separating them. Written as DNA, the CDR3 is TGTGCCACCAGTGATTCGGGGACCCTGCAGTCAGAGACCCAGTACTTC. Translation: CATSDSGTLQSETQYF.

This clonotype was observed many times. V is TRBV11-2 and J is TRBJ2-5; D unclear. Germline CDR1 SGHAT, CDR2 FQNNGV. The CDR3 length is 13 residues. The V end was cut by 6 bases, the J end by 4 bases, with 12 bases between. The CDR3 bases are TGTGCCAGCAGTAAAGGTAGCAGAGAGACCCAGTACTTC. Protein sequence: CASSKGSRETQYF.

In this sample, this clonotype turned up a few times. The chain is built from TRBV29-1 and TRBJ1-2; no clear D. The CDR3 consists of 12 residues. Trimming pared 7 bases from V and 4 bases from J, leaving 13 bases between. Per germline, CDR1 SQVTM and CDR2 ANQGSEA. The CDR3: CSALGEGYGYTF. The CDR3 bases are TGCAGCGCCCTAGGTGAAGGCTATGGCTACACCTTC.

The chain recombines TRBV6-1 with TRBJ1-5; no firm D call. The CDR3 consists of 13 residues. Germline V gene data show CDR1 as MNHNS and CDR2 as SASEGT. V was cut by 6 bases and J by 6 bases, with 12 bases left in between. The CDR3 reads CASSPGLIQPQHF. For the CDR3, the DNA is TGTGCCAGCAGCCCTGGACTAATTCAGCCCCAGCATTTT.

The chain joins TRBV27 to TRBJ2-7; D not certain. V was cut by 2 bases and J by 3 bases, with 11 bases left in between. This CDR3 contains 14 residues. Germline V gene data show CDR1 as MNHEY and CDR2 as SMNVEV (reference sequence). The CDR3 sequence is CASSLLGRFYEQYF. Written as DNA, the CDR3 is TGTGCCAGCAGTTTACTTGGCAGATTCTACGAGCAGTACTTC.

The chain is built from TRBV19 and TRBJ2-2; 7 bases line up with TRBD1. The V gene's germline CDR1 is LNHDA and CDR2 SQIVND (reference sequence). Losses at the gene ends were 3 bases for V and 7 bases for J; bases not matched to a gene: 14. The CDR3 is 17 residues long. The CDR3 loop is CASSIFGRGFSDGELFF. The CDR3 DNA reads TGTGCCAGTAGTATCTTCGGCAGGGGGTTCTCAGACGGGGAGCTGTTTTTT.

The chain recombines TRBV6-1 with TRBJ1-4, with D possibly TRBD1 on 5 matching bases. Germline CDR1 reads MNHNS; CDR2 reads SASEGT. V lost 6 bases and J lost 8, with 19 bases in between. The CDR3 runs 15 residues. The chain's CDR3 is CASSQRQGAREKLFF. CDR3 nucleotide sequence: TGTGCCAGCAGCCAACGTCAAGGGGCAAGGGAAAAACTGTTTTTT.

Of note for this clonotype: One base away lies a much larger clone, so this may be a sequencing read error. The rearrangement uses TRBV28 and TRBJ2-7; 7 bases agree with TRBD1. V lost 2 bases and J lost 9; bases outside the gene matches: 7. The CDR3 runs 13 residues. Germline V gives CDR1 MDHEN, CDR2 SYDVKM. The CDR3 sequence is CASSLPGQNGQYF. The CDR3, as DNA: TGTGCCAGCAGTTTACCGGGACAGAACGGGCAGTACTTC.

This clonotype was detected many times. The chain recombines TRBV5-5 with TRBJ1-1, with TRBD1 as a possible D gene (5 bases). The CDR3 extends over 14 amino acids. V was trimmed by 4 bases and J by 1 base, leaving 11 bases between them. CDR1 and CDR2 (germline): SGHKS, YYEKEE (reference sequence). The DNA of the CDR3 is TGTGCCAGCAGCAAAATCGGGGCGAACACTGAAGCTTTCTTT. Its translation: CASSKIGANTEAFF.

This chain connects TRBV10-1 to TRBJ2-1; D is uncertain. Trimming pared 2 bases from V and 0 bases from J, leaving 8 bases between. This CDR3 contains 15 residues. From germline, CDR1 is WNHNN and CDR2 SYGVQD (reference sequence). CDR3 sequence (DNA): TGCGCCAGCAGTGAGGTAGTTGGCTCCTACAATGAGCAGTTCTTC. It translates to CASSEVVGSYNEQFF.

Many counts were recorded for this clonotype. This chain links TRBV6-6 with TRBJ2-1; 9 bases map to TRBD2. V gave up 0 bases and J gave up 5 bases; unmatched junction bases: 2. The CDR3 spans 15 residues. Germline loops: CDR1 MNHNY, CDR2 SVGAGI (reference sequence). In DNA, the CDR3 is TGTGCCAGCAGTTACTCGACTAGCGGCCACAATGAGCAGTTCTTC. Protein sequence: CASSYSTSGHNEQFF.

This clonotype was counted at least ten times. The rearrangement uses TRBV29-1 and TRBJ2-3; perhaps TRBD1 as D (7 bases). The CDR3 has 14 residues. Trimming took 6 bases from V and 4 from J, leaving 17 bases between them. In germline, CDR1 is SQVTM, CDR2 ANQGSEA. The CDR3 sequence: CSVRQGRGADTQYF. CDR3 coding DNA: TGCAGCGTCCGACAGGGACGCGGGGCAGATACGCAGTATTTT.

CDR3 DNA sequence: TGTGCCAGTAGTATAGATCCAGGGCCTGGAAACACCATATATTTT. Its protein product is CASSIDPGPGNTIYF. The chain combines TRBV19 with TRBJ1-3, with D possibly being TRBD1 (5 bases). Germline values: CDR1 LNHDA, CDR2 SQIVND (reference sequence). The CDR3 has 15 residues. The V end lost 0 bases, the J end lost 2 bases, and 8 bases lay between the germline ends.

Many counts were recorded for this clonotype. The V call is TRBV5-1, the J call TRBJ2-1; 7 bases map to TRBD2. The CDR3 covers 15 residues. The germline CDR1 and CDR2 sequences are SGHRS and YFSETQ. V lost 1 base, J lost 4 bases, and 5 bases stayed unmatched. This chain's CDR3 is CASSLLTSTYNEQFF. Written as DNA, the CDR3 is TGCGCCAGCAGCTTGTTGACTAGCACTTACAATGAGCAGTTCTTC.

This clonotype has only a few counts. DNA of the CDR3: TGCGCCAGCGGAGACGCGAACACCGGGGAGCTGTTTTTT. Protein product: CASGDANTGELFF. The chain is built from TRBV5-1 and TRBJ2-2, with D uncertain. The germline V gene encodes CDR1 SGHRS and CDR2 YFSETQ. V lost 7 bases, J lost 0 bases, and 7 bases lay in between. The CDR3 extends over 13 amino acids.

This clonotype was detected ten times or more. This chain connects TRBV5-5 to TRBJ2-1; possible D gene TRBD1, 5 bases. The CDR3 length is 14 residues. Trimming took 2 bases from V and 6 from J, leaving 12 bases between them. Germline-derived CDR1 and CDR2 are SGHKS and YYEKEE (reference sequence). The CDR3 loop reads CASSLGLRGNEQFF. Here the CDR3 DNA reads TGTGCCAGCAGCTTAGGTTTAAGGGGCAATGAGCAGTTCTTC.

The chain recombines TRBV20-1 with TRBJ1-1; 8 bases fit TRBD1. This CDR3 has 12 amino acids. Germline V gene lookup returns CDR1 DFQATT and CDR2 SNEGSKA (reference sequence). Trimming at V came to 6 bases and at J to 8 bases, leaving 8 bases not matched to a gene. The CDR3 nucleotides read TGCAGTGCCACAGGGGGGAGTCCGGAAGCTTTCTTT. Protein product: CSATGGSPEAFF.

V is TRBV6-1 and J is TRBJ2-1; TRBD2 agrees at 11 bases. Per the germline V gene, CDR1 is MNHNS and CDR2 is SASEGT. CDR3 size: 16 residues. Trimming at V came to 5 bases and at J to 4 bases, leaving 7 bases not matched to a gene. CDR3 sequence reads: CASSWATSGTYNEQFF. Here the CDR3 DNA reads TGTGCCAGCAGTTGGGCGACTAGCGGGACTTACAATGAGCAGTTCTTC.